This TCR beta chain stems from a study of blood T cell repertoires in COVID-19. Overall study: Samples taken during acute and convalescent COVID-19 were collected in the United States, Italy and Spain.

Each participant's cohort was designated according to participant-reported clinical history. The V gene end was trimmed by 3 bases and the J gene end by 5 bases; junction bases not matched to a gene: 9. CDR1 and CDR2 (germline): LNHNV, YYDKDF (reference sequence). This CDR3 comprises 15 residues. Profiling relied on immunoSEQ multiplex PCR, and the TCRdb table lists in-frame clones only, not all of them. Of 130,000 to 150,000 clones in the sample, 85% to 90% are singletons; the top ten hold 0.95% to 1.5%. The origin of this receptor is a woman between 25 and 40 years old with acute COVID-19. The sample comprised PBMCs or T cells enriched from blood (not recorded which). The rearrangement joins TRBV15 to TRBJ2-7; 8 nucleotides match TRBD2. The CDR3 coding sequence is TGTGCCACCAGCAGGGCGACTAGCGCGGTCGACGAGCAGTACTTC. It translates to CATSRATSAVDEQYF. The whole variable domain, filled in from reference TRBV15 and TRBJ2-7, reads DAMVIQNPRYQVTQFGKPVTLSCSQTLNHNVMYWYQQKSSQAPKLLFHYYDKDFNNEADTPDNFQSRRPNTSFCFLDIRSPGLGDTAMYLCATSRATSAVDEQYFGPGTRLTVT.